This TCR beta chain is drawn from a study of blood T cell repertoires in COVID-19 (dated by TCRdb to 2019 to 2021). A note on the overall study: Collaborator samples came from the United States, Italy and Spain and covered acute and convalescent phases of COVID-19. Where available, HLA class I and class II types were obtained from metadata supplied by the sample provider rather than from assay-based typing. The repertoires were made available in a free public database intended to serve as a resource for research on the immune response to SARS-CoV-2. Nearly every sample came with metadata listing a de-identified subject ID, COVID-19 status, age in years and sex. The prospective study material was composed of cDNA or gDNA derived from T cells, B-cell-depleted T cells, or PBMCs. The samples were drawn from two sources: the first 160 participants of the ongoing ImmuneRACE study, and 1,200 or so subjects contributed by 6 global collaborators. Deeply sampled blood TCRbeta repertoires from subjects exposed to, actively infected with, or recovered from COVID-19 were included in the dataset.

Compared with germline, V lacks 8 bases and J lacks 4 bases; bases without a gene match: 5. Its CDR3 holds 14 amino acids, cysteine through phenylalanine. Solely the CDR3 DNA is kept, with 42 bases framed from the first base. CDR1 and CDR2 were assigned from the germline V gene as MNHEY and SVGAGI. With regard to this clone: Its antigen target is currently unknown. No per-base quality is available; no much larger clone lies one base away.

One collaborating source in Seattle enrolled patients during active infection and followed them longitudinally through the course of disease. Each collaborating institution followed its own protocols to collect whole blood in K2EDTA tubes. For TCRbeta analysis, collaborators shipped samples in one of three forms: frozen whole blood, isolated PBMCs, or DNA extracted from either of those sample types. Study-level results and caveats: Clinical and demographic metadata were provided uncurated, with the amount varying by source and participant.

TCRbeta CDR3 regions were amplified from genomic DNA by means of the immunoSEQ Assay, a bias-controlled multiplex PCR. The original methods were these. Nucleated cell counts per sample were estimated from amplification of reference gene primers within the assay. Sequence reads were collapsed and filtered to measure the absolute abundance of every unique TCRbeta CDR3 rearrangement. Productive Simpson clonality was computed per sample as the square root of Simpson's diversity index over productive rearrangements. In TCRdb, the immuneACCESS table is reduced to in-frame sequences with V and J assigned. These tables do not hold every clone; where another copy was compared, an unresolved V gene accounts for under half, and the others remain unexplained. The DNA was the basis for D and trimming; V, J and clone size are from that table. In all, the sample holds about 70,000 clones, and approximately 93% of those were seen once. 2.5% to 3% of the sample is in the top ten clones.

This receptor was taken from a man aged 45-65 years with COVID-19, enrolled during active disease. The chain is encoded by TRBV6-5 joined to TRBJ2-1; the junction holds 10 bases that match TRBD2. Sequencing was carried out using peripheral blood. CDR3 reads: CASGRSGRYNEQFF. The sequenced DNA is TGTGCCAGCGGACGTAGCGGGAGGTACAATGAGCAGTTCTTC.